The 32 T cell receptor beta chains presented below share a single source sample, sequenced in a study of neoadjuvant anti-PD-1 for oral cavity cancer. Profiling relied on immunoSEQ multiplex PCR, and the TCRdb table lists in-frame clones only, not all of them. The table lists about 16,000 clones, roughly two thirds of them singletons. The input for sequencing was PBMCs, taken before nivolumab (anti-PD-1) treatment. These receptors were obtained from a person aged 35-79 years with oral cavity squamous cell carcinoma.

The CDR3 here is CASNGQGINQPQHF. In nucleotides, the CDR3 is TGTGCCAGCAATGGACAGGGCATCAATCAGCCCCAGCATTTT. The chain is built from TRBV2 and TRBJ1-5; 8 bases line up with TRBD1. The CDR3 has 14 amino acids. J was trimmed by 3 bases and V by 7 bases; bases with no gene match: 5. CDR1 is SNHLY and CDR2 is FYNNEI in the germline V gene.

The DNA of the CDR3 is TGTGCCAGCAGCTTGGGGGAGGGATCTCCAACCTACGAGCAGTACTTC. This codes for CASSLGEGSPTYEQYF. V gene TRBV5-5 combines with J gene TRBJ2-7, with 7 nucleotides matching TRBD2. CDR3 length: 16 amino acids. The germline CDR1 and CDR2 sequences are SGHKS and YYEKEE (reference sequence). V shed 0 bases, J shed 2 bases, and the junction held 8 bases outside the gene matches.

This clone was observed a handful of times. The DNA of the CDR3 is TGCAGCGTTGAAGGAGGTCAGCTTGATCTCAATGAGCAGTTCTTC. It translates to CSVEGGQLDLNEQFF. The chain employs TRBV29-1 and TRBJ2-1, with D unclear. V lost 1 base, J lost 6 bases, and 16 bases lay in between. The germline gives CDR1 SQVTM, CDR2 ANQGSEA. This CDR3 region has 15 residues.

CDR3 in amino acids: CASSGGEGQPQHF. For the CDR3, the DNA is TGTGCCAGTAGTGGGGGGGAGGGGCAGCCCCAGCATTTT. The chain uses TRBV19 and TRBJ1-5; the D gene is possibly TRBD1 (5 bases). V lost 5 bases and J 7 bases, leaving 12 bases between the germline ends. Per the germline V gene, CDR1 is LNHDA and CDR2 is SQIVND (reference sequence). This CDR3 has 13 amino acids.

The chain is built from TRBV27 and TRBJ2-7; 13 positions match TRBD2. This CDR3 has 17 residues. CDR1 is MNHEY, CDR2 SMNVEV, per germline (reference sequence). Losses at the gene ends were 6 bases for V and 0 bases for J; bases not matched to a gene: 8. CDR3 loop: CASSPGLAGRFSYEQYF. CDR3 in DNA: TGTGCCAGCAGCCCGGGACTAGCGGGACGCTTCTCCTACGAGCAGTACTTC.

The CDR3, as DNA: TGTGCCAGCAGTCCCCCGGACAGGCCCTACGAGCAGTACTTC. It translates to CASSPPDRPYEQYF. J is TRBJ2-7 and V is TRBV28; 7 bases line up with TRBD1. Germline CDR1 is MDHEN and CDR2 is SYDVKM. The CDR3 extends over 14 amino acids. V shed 5 bases, J shed 2 bases, and the junction held 6 bases outside the gene matches. Supplemented by reference TRBV28 and TRBJ2-7, the full variable domain reads DVKVTQSSRYLVKRTGEKVFLECVQDMDHENMFWYRQDPGLGLRLIYFSYDVKMKEKGDIPEGYSVSREKKERFSLILESASTNQTSMYLCASSPPDRPYEQYFGPGTRLTVT.

The chain is built from TRBV5-1 and TRBJ2-7; D is perhaps TRBD1 or TRBD2 (5 bases each). With 1 base removed from V and 0 bases from J, the gap between germline ends came to 14 bases. The CDR3 covers 16 residues. Germline CDR1 is SGHRS and CDR2 is YFSETQ. CDR3 in amino acids: CASSLWGEADSYEQYF. The DNA of the CDR3 is TGCGCCAGCAGCTTGTGGGGCGAAGCGGACTCCTACGAGCAGTACTTC.

The table lists this clone with a count of one. The chain couples TRBV6-5 to TRBJ2-5; 11 nucleotides line up with TRBD2. J was trimmed by 5 bases and V by 4 bases; bases with no gene match: 9. Germline V CDR1 and CDR2: MNHEY, SVGAGI. The CDR3 loop spans 16 amino acids. CDR3: CASSSLSSGRRETQYF. The DNA for the CDR3 is TGTGCCAGCAGTTCGTTATCTAGCGGGAGGAGGGAGACCCAGTACTTC.

This clone was recorded once. This rearrangement joins TRBV6-1 to TRBJ2-1, with no clear D. Per germline, CDR1 MNHNS and CDR2 SASEGT. V lost 5 bases and J 5 bases, leaving 7 bases between the germline ends. This CDR3 contains 12 residues. The CDR3 sequence is CASSPRNNEQFF. CDR3 sequence (DNA): TGTGCCAGCAGTCCCCGCAACAATGAGCAGTTCTTC.

This clone appeared a few times. The V and J genes are TRBV7-9 and TRBJ2-5; unclear D gene. This CDR3 spans 14 amino acids. Germline V gives CDR1 SEHNR, CDR2 FQNEAQ (reference sequence). V lost 2 bases and J lost 2, with 9 bases in between. The CDR3 DNA reads as TGTGCCAGCAGCTTAATGGCGGCGCAAGAGACCCAGTACTTC. It translates to CASSLMAAQETQYF.

This sequence joins TRBV6-5 and TRBJ2-3; no definite D call. The V gene's germline CDR1 is MNHEY and CDR2 SVGAGI. Trimming pared 6 bases from V and 0 bases from J, leaving 13 bases between. The CDR3 totals 15 residues. As DNA, the CDR3 is TGTGCCAGCAGCATCGTAGGCCTTAGCACAGATACGCAGTATTTT. This sequence encodes CASSIVGLSTDTQYF.

This clone was counted once. The chain uses TRBV19 and TRBJ1-3; 9 bases are shared with TRBD1. The ends lost 6 bases at V and 0 bases at J; junction bases unmatched: 3. CDR1 is LNHDA and CDR2 is SQIVND in the germline V gene (reference sequence). The CDR3 is 15 residues long. The CDR3 loop reads CASSRQGGSGNTIYF. In DNA, the CDR3 is TGTGCCAGTAGCCGACAGGGGGGCTCTGGAAACACCATATATTTT.

This clone was found a few times. J is TRBJ1-5 and V is TRBV10-2, with 7 bases aligning to TRBD1. Unmatched junction bases numbered 3, after V lost 5 bases and J lost 5 bases. There are 13 residues in the CDR3. The V gene's germline CDR1 is WSHSY and CDR2 SAAADI. CDR3 DNA sequence: TGCGCCAGCAGTCTCCAGGGGGATCAGCCCCAGCATTTT. This gives the protein CASSLQGDQPQHF.

This chain links TRBV7-3 with TRBJ2-7; 9 bases line up with TRBD1. Losses at the gene ends were 5 bases for V and 3 bases for J; bases not matched to a gene: 8. CDR3 size: 15 residues. Germline assignment: CDR1 SGHTA and CDR2 FQGTGA. CDR3 sequence reads: CASSTTGGGIYEQYF. CDR3 DNA sequence: TGTGCCAGCAGCACCACAGGGGGCGGAATCTACGAGCAGTACTTC.

This clone was observed a few times. J is TRBJ1-5 and V is TRBV2; the D gene is possibly TRBD1 (5 bases). Germline CDR1 SNHLY, CDR2 FYNNEI. The CDR3 extends over 12 amino acids. Trimming removed 5 bases at V and 7 bases at J, with 9 bases between. The CDR3 coding sequence is TGTGCCAGCAGTTTGTCAGGGCAGCCCCAGCATTTT. Translated: CASSLSGQPQHF.

J is TRBJ2-5 and V is TRBV10-1; 7 positions agree with TRBD2. Germline CDR1 WNHNN, CDR2 SYGVQD (reference sequence). The J segment lost 5 bases and the V segment lost 2 bases, leaving 14 bases of the junction unmatched. The CDR3 runs 17 residues. The CDR3 region is CASSEGKGTSDRETQYF. CDR3 coding DNA: TGCGCCAGCAGTGAGGGGAAGGGCACTAGCGATCGGGAGACCCAGTACTTC.

This chain uses TRBV6-1 with TRBJ1-1; D possibly corresponds to TRBD1 (5 bases). The CDR3 runs 14 residues. From germline, CDR1 is MNHNS and CDR2 SASEGT. V was trimmed by 3 bases and J by 4 bases, leaving 12 bases between them. CDR3 nucleotide sequence: TGTGCCAGCAGTGAGGGTGGGGCAGGCACTGAAGCTTTCTTT. As protein: CASSEGGAGTEAFF.

This chain joins TRBV5-6 and TRBJ1-3; 9 bases agree with TRBD1. Per the germline V gene, CDR1 is SGHDT and CDR2 is YYEEEE. The CDR3 is 15 residues long. The V and J ends lost 2 bases and 4 bases, in that order; junction bases with no gene match: 4. CDR3 amino acids: CASSFRTGEGNTIYF. The CDR3, as DNA: TGTGCCAGCAGCTTTCGGACAGGGGAAGGAAACACCATATATTTT.

This clone appeared a few times. J is TRBJ1-2 and V is TRBV2, with D maybe TRBD1 (6 bases). This CDR3 spans 12 amino acids. The V gene's germline CDR1 is SNHLY and CDR2 FYNNEI. Trimming took 6 bases from V and 7 from J, leaving 12 bases between them. CDR3 nucleotides: TGTGCCAGCAGGGACAAGGGGGGTGGCTACACCTTC. It encodes CASRDKGGGYTF.

The V gene is TRBV12-2, the J gene TRBJ2-7. TRBV12-2 is a listed pseudogene. This CDR3 region has 18 residues. DNA for the CDR3: TGTGCAAGTCGCTTAGAACGAGTAGACACAGGGGACTACTACGAGCAGTACTTC. Protein: CASRLERVDTGDYYEQYF.

V is TRBV6-6 and J is TRBJ1-5; TRBD1 is a possible D gene (6 bases). The CDR3 covers 16 residues. CDR1 and CDR2 (germline): MNHNY, SVGAGI (reference sequence). V shed 10 bases and J shed 4 bases, with 23 bases lying between them. CDR3 sequence reads: CATSRSGTGSNQPQHF. The CDR3 coding sequence is TGTGCCACTTCTAGGTCCGGAACAGGGAGTAATCAGCCCCAGCATTTT.

The chain is built from TRBV6-1 and TRBJ2-3; 7 bases fit TRBD2. The CDR3 consists of 12 residues. Losses at the gene ends were 9 bases for V and 5 bases for J; bases not matched to a gene: 5. Germline V gene lookup returns CDR1 MNHNS and CDR2 SASEGT. The DNA for the CDR3 is TGTGCCAGTAACGGGGGGATAGATACGCAGTATTTT. Amino acids: CASNGGIDTQYF.

This chain uses TRBV2 with TRBJ2-7; D is unclear. This CDR3 comprises 11 residues. V lost 3 bases, J lost 2 bases, and 2 bases lay in between. Per the germline V gene, CDR1 is SNHLY and CDR2 is FYNNEI. The CDR3 DNA sequence: TGTGCCAGCAGTGAGACCTACGAGCAGTACTTC. It yields the protein CASSETYEQYF.

The rearrangement joins TRBV30 to TRBJ2-3; D possibly corresponds to TRBD1 (5 bases). Germline CDR1 GTSNPN, CDR2 SVGIG (reference sequence). This CDR3 contains 14 residues. Trimming removed 0 bases from V and 1 base from J, with 8 bases in between. The CDR3 bases are TGTGCCTGGAGTGTTCAGGGTGGCACAGATACGCAGTATTTT. Translated: CAWSVQGGTDTQYF. The variable domain in full, with the rest retrieved from reference TRBV30 and TRBJ2-3, is SQTIHQWPATLVQPVGSPLSLECTVEGTSNPNLYWYRQAAGRGLQLLFYSVGIGQISSEVPQNLSASRPQDRQFILSSKKLLLSDSGFYLCAWSVQGGTDTQYFGPGTRLTVL.

The rearrangement joins TRBV5-1 to TRBJ1-2; D is possibly TRBD1 (6 bases). This CDR3 is built from 13 residues. Germline assignment: CDR1 SGHRS and CDR2 YFSETQ. The V and J ends lost 0 bases and 4 bases respectively, with 7 bases between them. In DNA form, the CDR3 reads TGCGCCAGCAGCTTGGGGGACATCTATGGCTACACCTTC. Amino acid sequence: CASSLGDIYGYTF.

This chain's CDR3 is CASSPQSDTQYF. DNA of the CDR3: TGTGCCAGCAGTCCCCAGTCGGATACGCAGTATTTT. The chain is built from TRBV25-1 and TRBJ2-3; D unresolved. V shed 5 bases and J shed 6 bases, with 9 bases lying between them. The CDR3 totals 12 residues. CDR1 is MGHDK and CDR2 is SYGVNS in the germline V gene. The complete variable domain, with remaining parts taken from reference TRBV25-1 and TRBJ2-3, reads EADIYQTPRYLVIGTGKKITLECSQTMGHDKMYWYQQDPGMELHLIHYSYGVNSTEKGDLSSESTVSRIRTEHFPLTLESARPSHTSQYLCASSPQSDTQYFGPGTRLTVL.

V and J are TRBV20-1 and TRBJ1-2; D ambiguous. CDR1 and CDR2 (germline): DFQATT, SNEGSKA (reference sequence). The CDR3 sequence is 10 residues long. The germline V and J ends were trimmed by 0 bases and 5 bases, with 1 base remaining between them. This CDR3 reads CSAREYGYTF. The CDR3 nucleotides are TGCAGTGCTAGAGAATATGGCTACACCTTC.

The V gene is TRBV9, the J gene TRBJ1-3; 8 bases are shared with TRBD1. Germline V gives CDR1 SGDLS, CDR2 YYNGEE. After removal of 4 bases from V and 0 bases from J, the junction contained 3 bases not matched to a gene. CDR3 size: 15 residues. Here the CDR3 DNA reads TGTGCCAGCAGCACCAGGGGGCTCTCTGGAAACACCATATATTTT. This encodes CASSTRGLSGNTIYF.

The V and J genes are TRBV25-1 and TRBJ1-5, with a weak D call TRBD1 (5 bases). CDR3 length: 14 amino acids. Trimming stripped 6 bases from V and 4 bases from J, with 13 bases between. The V gene's germline CDR1 is MGHDK and CDR2 SYGVNS. Written as DNA, the CDR3 is TGTGCCAGCAGGGGGGTTGGGGTAAATCAGCCCCAGCATTTT. Its protein is CASRGVGVNQPQHF.

CDR3 bases: TGCGCCAGCAGCTGGGGACAGGGGAGGTATTACGAGCAGTACTTC. It yields the protein CASSWGQGRYYEQYF. The chain is built from TRBV5-1 and TRBJ2-7; 10 bases are shared with TRBD1. The germline gives CDR1 SGHRS, CDR2 YFSETQ. The CDR3 has 15 residues. J gave up 4 bases and V 3 bases, and 7 bases lay outside the gene matches.

The sample holds a few counts of this clone. CDR3 in DNA: TGTGCCAGCAGCCCGGGGCGTCGATACGAGCAGTACTTC. This sequence encodes CASSPGRRYEQYF. The genes are TRBV27 and TRBJ2-7, with D possibly being TRBD1 or TRBD2 (5 bases each). The CDR3 runs to 13 residues. In germline, CDR1 is MNHEY, CDR2 SMNVEV (reference sequence). The ends were cut back, 6 bases at V and 4 bases at J, with 13 bases in the middle.

J is TRBJ2-2 and V is TRBV6-4; 8 bases align to TRBD2. The CDR3 extends over 15 amino acids. With V trimmed by 5 bases and J by 4 bases, 6 bases remained unmatched. Germline V gene sequence: CDR1 MRHNA, CDR2 SNTAGT. The CDR3 DNA reads as TGTGCCAGCAGTCGAAACAGCGGGGGCACCGGGGAGCTGTTTTTT. Amino acid sequence: CASSRNSGGTGELFF.